These T cell receptor beta chains were read from a single sample in a study of blood T cells in healthy people across ages. TCRdb re-derived calls from the 5' RACE reads in MiXCR, one entry per CDR3 protein. In the table there are around 2 million distinct CDR3 sequences, about two fifths of which are singletons. The specimen was blood. These receptors were collected from a human donor in good health. Each CDR3 is given with its conserved first and last residue. A D gene is named only where the DNA matches it firmly. Where a row states a size, it is once, few, many or the class of an expanded clone; other rows omit it.

D: NA
size: NA
V: TRBV28
J: TRBJ1-2
CDR3: CASRVGTTNYGYTF
DNA: TGTGCCAGCAGGGTAGGGACTACTAACTATGGCTACACCTTC

D: NA
size: few
V: TRBV5-1
J: TRBJ1-1
CDR3: CASSLDRQRREAFF
DNA: TGCGCCAGCAGCTTGGACAGGCAGAGGAGGGAGGCTTTCTTT

D: NA
size: NA
V: TRBV4-1
J: TRBJ2-7
CDR3: CASSHFDRSEEQYF
DNA: TGCGCCAGCAGCCACTTCGACAGGTCCGAAGAGCAGTACTTC

D: NA
size: once
V: TRBV6-2/TRBV6-3
J: TRBJ1-5
CDR3: CASSYARDHQPQHF
DNA: TGTGCCAGCAGTTACGCCAGAGATCATCAGCCCCAGCATTTT

D: NA
size: NA
V: TRBV27
J: TRBJ2-5
CDR3: CASSLNWGVTQETQYF
DNA: TGTGCCAGCAGTTTGAACTGGGGCGTTACCCAAGAGACCCAGTACTTC

D: TRBD2
size: few
V: TRBV29-1
J: TRBJ2-3
CDR3: CTIAGGYTDTQYF
DNA: TGCACTATAGCGGGGGGATACACAGATACGCAGTATTTT

D: NA
size: NA
V: TRBV12-3/TRBV12-4
J: TRBJ2-7
CDR3: CASSSWGGPYEQYF
DNA: TGTGCCAGCAGTTCTTGGGGAGGACCCTACGAGCAGTACTTC

D: TRBD1
size: NA
V: TRBV13
J: TRBJ1-4
CDR3: CASSQTGTGDEKLFF
DNA: TGTGCCAGCAGCCAGACAGGGACGGGAGATGAAAAACTGTTTTTT

D: NA
size: NA
V: TRBV12-3/TRBV12-4
J: TRBJ1-2
CDR3: CASSLAASGGPYGYTF
DNA: TGTGCCAGCAGTTTAGCGGCTAGCGGGGGACCCTATGGCTACACCTTC

D: TRBD1
size: few
V: TRBV7-2
J: TRBJ1-2
CDR3: CASSLETGPYGYTF
DNA: TGTGCCAGCAGCCTGGAGACAGGGCCCTATGGCTACACCTTC

D: TRBD1
size: NA
V: TRBV29-1
J: TRBJ2-5
CDR3: CSVGQGVETQYF
DNA: TGCAGCGTTGGACAGGGGGTTGAGACCCAGTACTTC

D: TRBD1
size: NA
V: TRBV29-1
J: TRBJ2-1
CDR3: CSVETGTGDSYNEQFF
DNA: TGCAGCGTTGAGACGGGGACAGGGGACTCCTACAATGAGCAGTTCTTC

D: NA
size: few
V: TRBV7-9
J: TRBJ1-2
CDR3: CASRGSSIGYTF
DNA: TGTGCCAGCAGGGGCTCGTCGATTGGCTACACCTTC

D: TRBD1
size: few
V: TRBV28
J: TRBJ2-2
CDR3: CASSSRQGAYNGELFF
DNA: TGTGCCAGCAGTTCCCGACAGGGGGCTTATAACGGGGAGCTGTTTTTT

D: TRBD1
size: NA
V: TRBV29-1
J: TRBJ1-2
CDR3: CSAKRSGTGSDGYTF
DNA: TGCAGCGCGAAGAGATCCGGGACAGGGAGTGATGGCTACACCTTC

D: NA
size: few
V: TRBV10-3
J: TRBJ2-1
CDR3: CAISGGEREGYNEQFF
DNA: TGTGCCATCAGCGGAGGGGAAAGGGAAGGCTACAATGAGCAGTTCTTC

D: NA
size: few
V: TRBV27
J: TRBJ2-3
CDR3: CASSYGGLSTDTQYF
DNA: TGTGCCAGCAGTTATGGGGGGCTTAGCACAGATACGCAGTATTTT

D: NA
size: NA
V: TRBV4-1
J: TRBJ1-5
CDR3: CASSRAPLSNQPQHF
DNA: TGCGCCAGCAGCCGAGCTCCGCTTAGCAATCAGCCCCAGCATTTT

D: NA
size: NA
V: TRBV20-1
J: TRBJ1-4
CDR3: CSARVPGANEKLFF
DNA: TGCAGTGCTAGAGTTCCGGGGGCTAATGAAAAACTGTTTTTT

D: NA
size: few
V: TRBV11-1
J: TRBJ1-1
CDR3: CASSSEQNTEAFF
DNA: TGTGCCAGCAGCTCGGAACAGAACACTGAAGCTTTCTTT

D: NA
size: NA
V: TRBV20-1
J: TRBJ2-1
CDR3: CSARFGNEQFF
DNA: TGCAGTGCTAGGTTTGGCAATGAGCAGTTCTTC

D: NA
size: few
V: TRBV20-1
J: TRBJ2-7
CDR3: CSAWDNYEQYF
DNA: TGCAGTGCATGGGACAACTACGAGCAGTACTTC

D: NA
size: NA
V: TRBV24-1
J: TRBJ2-2
CDR3: CATSDPDLSNTGERFF
DNA: TGTGCCACCAGTGACCCGGACCTGTCGAACACCGGGGAGCGGTTTTTT

D: TRBD1
size: few
V: TRBV4-3
J: TRBJ2-6
CDR3: CASSPGQAHSGANVLTF
DNA: TGCGCCAGCAGCCCGGGACAGGCCCACTCTGGGGCCAACGTCCTGACTTTC

D: NA
size: NA
V: TRBV6-5
J: TRBJ2-7
CDR3: CASSRWRGPYEQYF
DNA: TGTGCCAGTAGTCGGTGGCGGGGGCCCTACGAGCAGTACTTC

D: TRBD2
size: once
V: TRBV10-3
J: TRBJ2-3
CDR3: CAISDKRGARDTQYF
DNA: TGTGCCATCAGTGATAAGCGGGGGGCCCGAGATACGCAGTATTTT

D: NA
size: NA
V: TRBV27
J: TRBJ2-1
CDR3: CASSLWQNNEQFF
DNA: TGTGCCAGCAGTTTGTGGCAGAACAATGAGCAGTTCTTC